The rows below give T cell receptor beta chains drawn from one sample of a study of cytomegalovirus exposure and HLA in healthy donors. Clones were sequenced by immunoSEQ multiplex PCR, and TCRdb holds only the in-frame ones, with some missing. This repertoire shows about 64,000 clones, 85% to 95% found once; its top ten account for almost 6%. Sequencing was performed on PBMCs. The source is a woman aged 18 to 35 in good health and CMV-seropositive. Each CDR3 is given with its conserved first and last residue.

TRBV7-9	CASSLGEATRKETQYF
TRBV2	CASFCLTSGCYEQYF
TRBV2	CASATWRETQYF
TRBV4-3	CASSQESGGGYNEQFF
TRBV2	CASRSTDRAIDTQYF
TRBV19	CASSMDRGLELHGYTF
TRBV2	CATSGWENTGELFF
TRBV7-2	CASSVTGTNVFYSNQPQHF
TRBV28	CASSDTGEFTQYF
TRBV20-1	CSAAKERGGFF
TRBV19	CASRLAVSNEQFF
TRBV2	CASIPRLAESSYEQYF
TRBV11-2	CASSLEVIGYTF
TRBV28	CASSPNTGELFF
TRBV29-1	CSVGTRTAVTGELFF
TRBV29-1	CSVGPNMPTGGSEAFF
TRBV2	CARAGINNEQFF
TRBV28	CASSPIGMMEHGGELFF
TRBV6-6	CASRRAGQGTYEQYF
TRBV7-3	CASSLEPGAGQPQHF
TRBV27	CASSLRLAGYNEQFF
TRBV25-1	CASSNHRSARPNEKLFF
TRBV19	CASSVGGGEQYF
TRBV28	CASSSLYEQYF
TRBV28	CASSPQVLISVRNYGYTF
TRBV7-3	CASSLYAAGTSRNTGELFF
TRBV27	CASKVDRGSVQPQHF